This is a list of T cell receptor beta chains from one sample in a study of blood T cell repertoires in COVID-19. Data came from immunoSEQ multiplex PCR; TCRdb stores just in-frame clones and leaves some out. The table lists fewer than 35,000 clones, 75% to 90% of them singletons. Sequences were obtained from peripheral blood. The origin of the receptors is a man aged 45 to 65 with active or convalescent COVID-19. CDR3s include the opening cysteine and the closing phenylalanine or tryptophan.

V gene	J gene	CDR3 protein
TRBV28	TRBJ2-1	CASSLQGWNEQFF
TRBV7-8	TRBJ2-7	CASSSWTSANEQYF
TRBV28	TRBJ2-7	CASRTSGTSYEQYF
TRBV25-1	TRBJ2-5	CASSVDQETQYF
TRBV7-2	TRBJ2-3	CASSLGSSDTQYF
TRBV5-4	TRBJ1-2	CASIAGDSGYGYTF
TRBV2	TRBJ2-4	CASSVGSGRNIQYF
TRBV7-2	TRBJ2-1	CASSLAPRFGALFF
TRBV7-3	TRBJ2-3	CASSPGQGQDTQYF
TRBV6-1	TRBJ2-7	CASSDWREIYEQYF
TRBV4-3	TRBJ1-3	CASSHYRGISGNTIYF
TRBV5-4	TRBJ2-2	CASSHGGEGTGELFF
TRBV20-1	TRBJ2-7	CSASAGQGYEQYF
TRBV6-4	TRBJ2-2	CASSPDRVSTGELFF
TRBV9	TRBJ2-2	CASSVLGLAENTGELFF
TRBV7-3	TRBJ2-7	CASSPDRAYEQYF
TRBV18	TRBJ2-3	CASSRQGGNTDTQYF
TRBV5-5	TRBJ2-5	CASSLGGSGKETQYF
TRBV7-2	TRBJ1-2	CASSLRRGGQGVHYGYTF
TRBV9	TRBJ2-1	CASSTWDRVNEQFF
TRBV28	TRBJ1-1	CASSDRGHTEAFF
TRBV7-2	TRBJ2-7	CASSLTGTGPYEQYF
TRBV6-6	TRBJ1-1	CASSSGDTEAFF
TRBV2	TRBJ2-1	CASSEALARAYNEQFF
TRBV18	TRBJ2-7	CASSPDRGLNEQYF
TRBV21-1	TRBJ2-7	CALCWTGEHEQYF
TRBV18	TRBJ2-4	CASSPGQEVIQYF
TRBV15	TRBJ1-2	CATSRTGSNYGYTF
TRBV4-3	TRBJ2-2	CASSQAASSTGELFF
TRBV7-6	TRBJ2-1	CASSLELRPNSYNEQFF
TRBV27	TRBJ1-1	CASSLSRWGTGEAFF
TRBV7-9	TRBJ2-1	CASSGRGSSYNEQFF
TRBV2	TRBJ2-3	CASSPGGPTDTQYF
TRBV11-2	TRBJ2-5	CASSRDAGGPRETQYF
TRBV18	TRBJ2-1	CASSPTAGGNEQFF
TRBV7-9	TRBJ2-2	CASSPYATNTGELFF